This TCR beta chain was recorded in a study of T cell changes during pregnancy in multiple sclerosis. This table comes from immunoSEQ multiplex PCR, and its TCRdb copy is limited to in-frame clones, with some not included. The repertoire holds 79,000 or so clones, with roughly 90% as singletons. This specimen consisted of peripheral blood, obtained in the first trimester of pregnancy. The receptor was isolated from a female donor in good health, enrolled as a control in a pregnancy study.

In DNA form, the CDR3 reads TGTGCCAGCAGTGATATGAGGGATTTCAGATTTAGCAATCAGCCCCAGCATTTT. Protein sequence: CASSDMRDFRFSNQPQHF. This chain uses TRBV6-1 with TRBJ1-5; D gene uncertain. This CDR3 comprises 18 residues. Germline assignment: CDR1 MNHNS and CDR2 SASEGT. Trimming pared 3 bases from V and 0 bases from J, leaving 18 bases between.